This T cell receptor beta chain was captured by sequencing in a study of cytomegalovirus exposure and HLA in healthy donors. Study outcomes and limitations: Earlier analysis yielded a pattern in which most TCR beta V segments were productive about 90% or about 30% of the time. Specific recognition of CMV antigens was confirmed in vitro for three chains (all CMV-associated).

Note on this clone: Its specificity is not known.

Germline CDR1 and CDR2: SEHNR and FQNEAQ (reference sequence). This CDR3 is built from 16 residues. With 2 bases removed from V and 0 bases from J, the gap between germline ends came to 13 bases. Primers for the PCR totalled 60 Vbeta and 13 Jbeta. The repertoire was sequenced with immunoSEQ multiplex PCR; TCRdb's copy has only in-frame clones and lacks some. The table lists 110,000 to 150,000 clones, approximately 84% of them singletons. The sequencing input was PBMCs. This chain uses TRBV7-9 with TRBJ1-2, with a tentative D call TRBD1 (5 bases). The sequence was collected from a woman between 40 and 50 years old in good health and CMV-seronegative. The CDR3 protein is CASSLTTGLANYGYTF. Here the CDR3 DNA reads TGTGCCAGCAGCTTAACAACGGGACTAGCTAACTATGGCTACACCTTC.